A single sample is the source of the 25 T cell receptor beta chains below, sequenced in a study of T cell repertoires in cytomegalovirus infection. Antigens of these TCRs are unknown. TCRdb processed the reads anew with MiXCR; each CDR3 protein has one entry. The table records about 830,000 distinct CDR3 sequences, 32% of them present only once. This specimen consisted of cultured CD8+ T cells from PBMCs, obtained from culture after CMV antigen stimulation. The receptors derive from a human donor in good health (CMV status not recorded). Some clones in this sample may be carry-over from other donors' samples.

This clonotype was found many times. The V call is TRBV28, the J call TRBJ2-1; no firm D call. The germline CDR1 and CDR2 sequences are MDHEN and SYDVKM. The CDR3 is 14 residues long. The V end was cut by 2 bases, the J end by 7 bases, with 12 bases between. The CDR3 spells CASSLPLLRNEQFF. The CDR3 DNA sequence: TGTGCCAGCAGTTTACCGCTACTAAGGAATGAGCAGTTCTTC.

The V gene is TRBV19, the J gene TRBJ1-4; D unclear. The CDR3 runs to 14 residues. Germline-derived CDR1 and CDR2 are LNHDA and SQIVND (reference sequence). V dropped 5 bases and J dropped 0 bases, with 7 bases sitting between them. The CDR3 sequence is CASSGYPTNEKLFF. In DNA form, the CDR3 reads TGTGCCAGTAGTGGATATCCAACTAATGAAAAACTGTTTTTT.

The rearrangement links TRBV19 to TRBJ1-1, with TRBD1 matching over 9 bases. The CDR3 length is 17 residues. The V gene's germline CDR1 is LNHDA and CDR2 SQIVND (reference sequence). Unmatched junction bases numbered 13, after V lost 6 bases and J lost 2 bases. CDR3 sequence (DNA): TGTGCCAGTAGATTTACAGGGGGCTTTCCCCTCAACACTGAAGCTTTCTTT. Protein sequence: CASRFTGGFPLNTEAFF.

This chain connects TRBV3-1 to TRBJ2-3, with 7 bases that match TRBD2. CDR1 LGHDT and CDR2 YNNKEL come from the germline V gene (reference sequence). The CDR3 covers 16 residues. J lost 4 bases, V lost 3 bases, and 10 bases had no gene match. CDR3 coding DNA: TGTGCCAGCAGCCACCTACTAGCGTCGCCCTCAGATACGCAGTATTTT. Encoded protein: CASSHLLASPSDTQYF.

The genes are TRBV20-1 and TRBJ1-3, with D unresolved. CDR3 length: 14 amino acids. Deletions cut 6 bases from V and 0 bases from J, with 12 bases between. Germline values: CDR1 DFQATT, CDR2 SNEGSKA (reference sequence). The CDR3 loop is CSADSGVSGNTIYF. The DNA of the CDR3 is TGCAGTGCCGACTCGGGAGTCTCTGGAAACACCATATATTTT.

This clonotype was counted a few times. The chain has TRBV7-9 and TRBJ1-3; weak D call: TRBD1 (5 bases). CDR1 is SEHNR, CDR2 FQNEAQ, per germline (reference sequence). The ends were cut back, 5 bases at V and 0 bases at J, with 17 bases in the middle. This CDR3 is 17 amino acids long. CDR3 sequence reads: CASSPQTGPRSGNTIYF. CDR3 in DNA: TGTGCCAGCAGCCCTCAGACGGGGCCTCGCTCTGGAAACACCATATATTTT.

This chain uses TRBV5-1 with TRBJ2-6; unclear D gene. Trimming shortened V by 0 bases and J by 3 bases, and 16 bases separated the two germline ends. There are 18 residues in the CDR3. The germline V gene has CDR1 SGHRS and CDR2 YFSETQ. The CDR3 region is CASSLEASLTYGANVLTF. CDR3 bases: TGCGCCAGCAGCTTGGAGGCTTCGCTTACTTATGGGGCCAACGTCCTGACTTTC. The entire variable domain, with the rest obtained from reference TRBV5-1 and TRBJ2-6, is as follows: KAGVTQTPRYLIKTRGQQVTLSCSPISGHRSVSWYQQTPGQGLQFLFEYFSETQRNKGNFPGRFSGRQFSNSRSEMNVSTLELGDSALYLCASSLEASLTYGANVLTFGAGSRLTVL.

This clonotype was recorded many times. The chain carries TRBV6-1 and TRBJ1-1, with D possibly being TRBD1 (5 bases). Germline V gene sequence: CDR1 MNHNS, CDR2 SASEGT. Trimming left V 4 bases short and J 0 bases short, with 12 bases between. This CDR3 is built from 15 residues. This chain's CDR3 is CASSAYRSMNTEAFF. The CDR3 nucleotides read TGTGCCAGCAGTGCTTACAGGAGCATGAACACTGAAGCTTTCTTT.

The gene calls are TRBV7-9 and TRBJ1-1; a possible D gene is TRBD1 (5 bases). Germline V gives CDR1 SEHNR, CDR2 FQNEAQ (reference sequence). Trimming took off 1 base at V and 1 base at J, with 10 bases between the two ends. The CDR3 totals 15 residues. The CDR3 protein is CASSLEGPWNTEAFF. The CDR3 DNA reads TGTGCCAGCAGCTTAGAGGGACCGTGGAACACTGAAGCTTTCTTT.

The chain links TRBV7-2 to TRBJ1-2; tentatively, D is TRBD1 (6 bases). This CDR3 is 15 amino acids long. V lost 5 bases, J lost 7 bases, and 20 bases lay in between. Germline lookup yields CDR1 SGHTA and CDR2 FQGNSA. Here the CDR3 reads CASSTGGWGQGGYTF. In nucleotides, the CDR3 is TGTGCCAGCAGCACCGGTGGGTGGGGGCAGGGTGGCTACACCTTC.

The table lists this clonotype with a few counts. The CDR3 bases are TGTGCCAGCAGACGGACTAGCGGGTCCTACAATGAGCAGTTCTTC. Its translation: CASRRTSGSYNEQFF. The chain employs TRBV7-6 and TRBJ2-1; 11 nucleotides agree with TRBD2. The germline CDR1 and CDR2 sequences are SGHVS and FNYEAQ. Trimming at V came to 6 bases and at J to 1 base, leaving 2 bases not matched to a gene. This CDR3 comprises 15 residues. The whole variable domain, filled in from reference TRBV7-6 and TRBJ2-1, reads GAGVSQSPRYKVTKRGQDVALRCDPISGHVSLYWYRQALGQGPEFLTYFNYEAQQDKSGLPNDRFSAERPEGSISTLTIQRTEQRDSAMYRCASRRTSGSYNEQFFGPGTRLTVL.

This chain connects TRBV6-2 or TRBV6-3 to TRBJ1-5, with D perhaps TRBD1 (6 bases). V was pared by 5 bases and J by 6 bases, with 20 bases between. This CDR3 comprises 16 residues. CDR1 MNHEY and CDR2 SVGEGT come from the germline V gene. The CDR3 DNA reads TGTGCCAGCAGTCGGGCGGAACAGGGATGGACTCAGCCCCAGCATTTT. Encoded protein: CASSRAEQGWTQPQHF.

The chain combines TRBV7-4 with TRBJ1-5, with D perhaps TRBD1 (6 bases). The germline V and J ends were trimmed by 1 base and 5 bases, with 15 bases remaining between them. This CDR3 has 16 residues. Germline V gene sequence: CDR1 SGHVT, CDR2 SQSDAQ. CDR3 residues: CASSLESQGSYQPQHF. CDR3 nucleotide sequence: TGTGCCAGCAGCTTAGAAAGCCAGGGGTCGTATCAGCCCCAGCATTTT.

The chain joins TRBV3-1 to TRBJ1-5; D remains ambiguous. Trimming took 0 bases from V and 7 from J, leaving 10 bases between them. The CDR3 totals 14 residues. The germline CDR1 and CDR2 sequences are LGHDT and YNNKEL (reference sequence). The CDR3: CASSQDLGRQPQHF. As DNA, the CDR3 is TGTGCCAGCAGCCAAGATCTTGGCCGACAGCCCCAGCATTTT.

The V call is TRBV28, the J call TRBJ2-5; D possibly uses TRBD1 or TRBD2 (5 bases each). Looked up from germline, CDR1 is MDHEN and CDR2 is SYDVKM. The CDR3 has 15 amino acids. V gave up 2 bases and J gave up 6 bases, with 16 bases separating them. CDR3 amino acids: CASSLPRDPVKTQYF. In nucleotides, the CDR3 is TGTGCCAGCAGTTTACCCCGGGACCCCGTGAAGACCCAGTACTTC.

This clonotype showed up just a few times. This chain joins TRBV27 and TRBJ2-7, with 7 bases fitting TRBD1. This CDR3 is built from 15 residues. Germline assignment: CDR1 MNHEY and CDR2 SMNVEV (reference sequence). The ends lost 6 bases at V and 0 bases at J; junction bases unmatched: 8. The DNA of the CDR3 is TGTGCCAGCAGCCCCTCGGACAGGTCCTCCTACGAGCAGTACTTC. This encodes CASSPSDRSSYEQYF.

This chain links TRBV4-3 with TRBJ1-6; D may be TRBD1 (6 bases). Germline V lookup: CDR1 LGHNA, CDR2 YSLEER. V was clipped by 4 bases and J by 7 bases, with 11 bases between them. There are 14 residues in the CDR3. The CDR3 loop is CASSLQGPNSPLHF. The CDR3 DNA is TGCGCCAGCAGCCTACAGGGACCCAATTCACCCCTCCACTTT.

On this clonotype itself: A much bigger clone sits one base away, suggesting this may be a read error. The chain combines TRBV28 with TRBJ2-5; 11 bases align to TRBD2. V shed 7 bases, J shed 3 bases, and the junction held 4 bases outside the gene matches. The CDR3 is 14 amino acids. Germline CDR1 and CDR2: MDHEN and SYDVKM. This CDR3 reads CASTGTSGEETQYF. The CDR3 region has the DNA TGTGCCAGCACCGGGACTAGCGGAGAAGAGACCCAGTACTTC.

The chain recombines TRBV19 with TRBJ1-5; D ambiguous. CDR3 length equals 13 residues. CDR1 is LNHDA, CDR2 SQIVND, per germline (reference sequence). V was clipped by 3 bases and J by 1 base, with 4 bases between them. The CDR3 nucleotides are TGTGCCAGTAGTATGAAGAGCAATCAGCCCCAGCATTTT. It translates to CASSMKSNQPQHF.

V usage is TRBV7-2 and J usage is TRBJ2-1, with 12 bases lining up with TRBD2. Germline V gives CDR1 SGHTA, CDR2 FQGNSA. V shed 5 bases, J shed 9 bases, and the junction held 8 bases outside the gene matches. The CDR3 is 15 amino acids. CDR3 DNA sequence: TGTGCCAGCAGCCCAGAGGCTAGCGGGGGGGGTGAGCAGTTCTTC. Translation gives CASSPEASGGGEQFF.

J is TRBJ2-1 and V is TRBV4-1; D unclear. Per the germline V gene, CDR1 is MGHRA and CDR2 is YSYEKL. The CDR3 runs to 13 residues. With 0 bases removed from V and 7 bases from J, the gap between germline ends came to 7 bases. The CDR3 reads CASSQDPQNEQFF. CDR3 nucleotide sequence: TGCGCCAGCAGCCAAGATCCCCAGAATGAGCAGTTCTTC.

This clonotype was counted only a few times. This chain uses TRBV7-9 with TRBJ2-1, with D perhaps TRBD2 (7 bases). Germline CDR1 reads SEHNR; CDR2 reads FQNEAQ (reference sequence). CDR3 length: 13 residues. V was trimmed by 5 bases and J by 9 bases, leaving 14 bases between them. The CDR3: CASSPPGEGEQFF. The CDR3 nucleotides read TGTGCCAGCAGCCCACCAGGGGAGGGTGAGCAGTTCTTC.

This clonotype was found many times. V is TRBV7-6 and J is TRBJ2-1; 14 nucleotides line up with TRBD2. V was clipped by 5 bases and J by 9 bases; unmatched bases: 12. The length of the CDR3 is 17 residues. The germline V gene encodes CDR1 SGHVS and CDR2 FNYEAQ. This chain's CDR3 is CASSLRLAGGPVGEQFF. The CDR3 region has the DNA TGTGCCAGCAGCCTACGACTAGCGGGGGGGCCCGTGGGTGAGCAGTTCTTC.

In its sample, this clonotype was seen a few times. The V and J genes are TRBV7-8 and TRBJ2-1; 14 bases line up with TRBD2. The V gene end was trimmed by 3 bases and the J gene end by 4 bases; junction bases not matched to a gene: 2. Looked up from germline, CDR1 is SGHVS and CDR2 is FQNEAQ. The CDR3 has 16 residues. The CDR3 spells CASSFRLAGGYNEQFF. In nucleotides, the CDR3 is TGTGCCAGCAGCTTTCGACTAGCGGGGGGGTACAATGAGCAGTTCTTC.

This clonotype occurred many times. The rearrangement joins TRBV7-4 to TRBJ2-3, with TRBD2 matching 13 bases. Germline-derived CDR1 and CDR2 are SGHVT and SQSDAQ. J gave up 4 bases and V 5 bases, and 6 bases lay outside the gene matches. The CDR3 covers 16 residues. The CDR3 loop reads CASSTSGGAESDTQYF. CDR3 in DNA: TGTGCCAGCAGCACTAGCGGGGGGGCCGAGTCAGATACGCAGTATTTT.